The 26 T cell receptor beta chains below all came from one sample that was sequenced in a study of CD8 T cells in Susac syndrome. RNA in amounts of roughly 0.5 to 1 ug was reverse transcribed with random hexamers. TCRdb independently ran MiXCR on the immunoSEQ multiplex PCR reads; one entry per CDR3 protein. The sample includes just over 150,000 distinct CDR3 sequences, approximately 94% seen only once; the top ten take over 0.2%. The specimen was CD8+ T cells from PBMCs. Every receptor here comes from a human donor with multiple sclerosis.

The CDR3 bases are TGCGCCAGCAGCCGACCAGGACAGGGACAATCATACGAGCAGTACTTC. Protein: CASSRPGQGQSYEQYF. The genes are TRBV5-1 and TRBJ2-7; 8 positions match TRBD1. Per the germline V gene, CDR1 is SGHRS and CDR2 is YFSETQ. The V and J ends lost 4 bases and 4 bases, in that order; junction bases with no gene match: 13. The CDR3 extends over 16 amino acids.

V and J are TRBV27 and TRBJ2-4, with 10 bases identical to TRBD1. This CDR3 contains 15 residues. Trimming took 7 bases from V and 5 from J; bases not matched to a gene: 8. Germline CDR1 reads MNHEY; CDR2 reads SMNVEV (reference sequence). The CDR3 sequence: CASKDTGTGENIQYF. The CDR3 DNA follows: TGTGCCAGCAAGGATACCGGGACAGGGGAAAACATTCAGTACTTC.

The CDR3 region is CAWSVPDLPYNEQFF. CDR3 coding DNA: TGTGCCTGGAGTGTCCCCGATCTCCCCTACAATGAGCAGTTCTTC. This chain uses TRBV30 with TRBJ2-1; D ambiguous. Germline CDR1 and CDR2: GTSNPN and SVGIG (reference sequence). V was trimmed by 0 bases and J by 2 bases, leaving 11 bases between them. CDR3 length: 15 amino acids.

V usage is TRBV29-1 and J usage is TRBJ2-7; TRBD1 matches 7 bases. The CDR3 totals 14 residues. Germline V gene lookup returns CDR1 SQVTM and CDR2 ANQGSEA. V shed 6 bases, J shed 1 base, and the junction held 9 bases outside the gene matches. As DNA, the CDR3 is TGCAGCGTGATTGAACAGGGGCCGTCCTACGAGCAGTACTTC. Translated, it gives CSVIEQGPSYEQYF.

The chain employs TRBV6-5 and TRBJ2-3; D unresolved. Germline-derived CDR1 and CDR2 are MNHEY and SVGAGI. V was shortened by 2 bases and J by 0 bases, with 6 bases between the two germline ends. This CDR3 comprises 14 residues. CDR3 coding DNA: TGTGCCAGCAGTTACCGGGCCAGCACAGATACGCAGTATTTT. It specifies CASSYRASTDTQYF.

The chain is built from TRBV7-2 and TRBJ2-3; D perhaps matches TRBD1 (6 bases). The CDR3 spans 15 residues. Deletions cut 2 bases from V and 7 bases from J, with 16 bases between. Germline V gives CDR1 SGHTA, CDR2 FQGNSA. The CDR3 sequence is CASSLMDSVENTQYF. The CDR3 nucleotides read TGTGCCAGCAGCTTAATGGACAGCGTCGAAAATACGCAGTATTTT.

The CDR3 here is CASSRAKNQPQHF. CDR3 sequence (DNA): TGTGCCAGCAGCCGGGCTAAGAATCAGCCCCAGCATTTT. The chain employs TRBV12-3 or TRBV12-4 and TRBJ1-5; D gene uncertain. This CDR3 has 13 residues. V was shortened by 6 bases and J by 4 bases, with 10 bases between the two germline ends.

The chain has TRBV27 and TRBJ2-3, with D tentatively TRBD1 (5 bases). Trimming stripped 6 bases from V and 1 base from J, with 11 bases between. Germline V CDR1 and CDR2: MNHEY, SMNVEV (reference sequence). CDR3 length equals 14 residues. The CDR3 sequence: CASRIIQGTDTQYF. Here the CDR3 DNA reads TGTGCCAGCAGAATCATACAGGGCACAGATACGCAGTATTTT.

CDR3 DNA sequence: TGTGCCAGCAGCCAAGATCGGGCAGGGACCAGCTCTGGAAACACCATATATTTT. This translates into CASSQDRAGTSSGNTIYF. This chain joins TRBV4-2 and TRBJ1-3, with D possibly matching TRBD1 (5 bases). The CDR3 loop spans 18 amino acids. Trimming took 0 bases from V and 0 from J, leaving 15 bases between them. Germline assignment: CDR1 LGHNA and CDR2 YNFKEQ.

Only one count was recorded for this clonotype. The chain combines TRBV20-1 with TRBJ1-5; D is perhaps TRBD1 (5 bases). CDR1 and CDR2 from the germline V gene are DFQATT and SNEGSKA (reference sequence). The CDR3 has 13 residues. Trimming shortened V by 6 bases and J by 3 bases, and 12 bases separated the two germline ends. DNA for the CDR3: TGCAGTGCGGCCGACAGTTTCAATCAGCCCCAGCATTTT. Translation gives CSAADSFNQPQHF.

The rearrangement links TRBV5-1 to TRBJ2-1, with D tentatively TRBD1 (5 bases). The CDR3 is 13 residues long. In germline, CDR1 is SGHRS, CDR2 YFSETQ. V was clipped by 6 bases and J by 6 bases, with 13 bases between them. CDR3 sequence (DNA): TGCGCCAGCAACCCGACAGTGCCCAATGAGCAGTTCTTC. Translating it yields CASNPTVPNEQFF.

CDR3 loop: CASSQEYGGRSSGANVLTF. DNA for the CDR3: TGTGCCAGCAGCCAAGAGTACGGAGGACGGAGCTCTGGGGCCAACGTCCTGACTTTC. The gene calls are TRBV3-1 and TRBJ2-6, with a weak D call TRBD2 (5 bases). V was pared by 0 bases and J by 0 bases, with 15 bases between. This CDR3 contains 19 residues. CDR1 and CDR2 (germline): LGHDT, YNNKEL (reference sequence).

The chain combines TRBV16 with TRBJ1-2; 9 bases agree with TRBD1. The CDR3 has 16 amino acids. In germline, CDR1 is KGHSY, CDR2 FQNENV. The V gene end was trimmed by 0 bases and the J gene end by 4 bases; junction bases not matched to a gene: 6. CDR3 nucleotide sequence: TGTGCCAGCAGCCAATCCAGGGGACAGGGCTCCTATGGCTACACCTTC. Its translation: CASSQSRGQGSYGYTF.

The chain recombines TRBV9 with TRBJ2-3; D may be TRBD1 or TRBD2 (5 bases each). This CDR3 has 16 residues. CDR1 and CDR2 (germline): SGDLS, YYNGEE. Trimming cost V 4 bases and J 2 bases, with 17 bases left between them. CDR3 coding DNA: TGTGCCAGCAGCACCACCCCGGGACGGAACACAGATACGCAGTATTTT. Its protein product is CASSTTPGRNTDTQYF.

The V and J genes are TRBV20-1 and TRBJ2-7; maybe TRBD2 (5 bases). This CDR3 has 14 amino acids. Germline values: CDR1 DFQATT, CDR2 SNEGSKA (reference sequence). V gave up 3 bases and J gave up 0 bases, with 12 bases separating them. This CDR3 is CSARRARSSYEQYF. The CDR3 nucleotides read TGCAGTGCTAGGAGGGCTCGAAGCTCCTACGAGCAGTACTTC.

The chain combines TRBV7-9 with TRBJ2-7, with D unclear. The CDR3 length is 14 residues. The germline V and J ends were trimmed by 2 bases and 3 bases, with 11 bases remaining between them. Germline CDR1 and CDR2: SEHNR and FQNEAQ (reference sequence). The CDR3 spells CASSLNGEIYEQYF. Written as DNA, the CDR3 is TGTGCCAGCAGCTTAAATGGGGAAATCTACGAGCAGTACTTC.

This chain joins TRBV9 and TRBJ2-1; possible D gene TRBD2, 7 bases. V was clipped by 2 bases and J by 8 bases, with 26 bases between them. Germline CDR1 is SGDLS and CDR2 is YYNGEE. This CDR3 contains 18 residues. The CDR3 sequence is CASSVHPHQGRGGYEQFF. The CDR3 bases are TGTGCCAGCAGCGTCCACCCTCATCAGGGAAGGGGGGGTTATGAGCAGTTCTTC.

The genes are TRBV7-9 and TRBJ2-3, with TRBD1 matching 7 bases. The CDR3 runs to 15 residues. The V gene end was trimmed by 3 bases and the J gene end by 1 base; junction bases not matched to a gene: 4. The V gene's germline CDR1 is SEHNR and CDR2 FQNEAQ (reference sequence). CDR3 sequence reads: CASSFVQGGTDTQYF. CDR3 bases: TGTGCCAGCAGCTTTGTCCAGGGGGGCACAGATACGCAGTATTTT. The entire variable domain, with the rest obtained from reference TRBV7-9 and TRBJ2-3, is as follows: DTGVSQNPRHKITKRGQNVTFRCDPISEHNRLYWYRQTLGQGPEFLTYFQNEAQLEKSRLLSDRFSAERPKGSFSTLEIQRTEQGDSAMYLCASSFVQGGTDTQYFGPGTRLTVL.

The V gene is TRBV2, the J gene TRBJ2-1; 12 bases are a match to TRBD1. Germline CDR1 is SNHLY and CDR2 is FYNNEI. The CDR3 covers 16 residues. The V gene end was trimmed by 3 bases and the J gene end by 8 bases; junction bases not matched to a gene: 8. The CDR3, as DNA: TGTGCCAGCAGTGAGCAGGGACAGGGGGCCGGGGATGAGCAGTTCTTC. It translates to CASSEQGQGAGDEQFF.

This chain uses TRBV28 with TRBJ2-1; either TRBD1 or TRBD2 may supply D (5 bases each). This CDR3 has 17 residues. Germline assignment: CDR1 MDHEN and CDR2 SYDVKM. Trimming took off 6 bases at V and 0 bases at J, with 18 bases between the two ends. This CDR3 reads CASRKGTSRLSYNEQFF. For the CDR3, the DNA is TGTGCCAGCAGGAAAGGGACCTCCCGTCTCTCCTACAATGAGCAGTTCTTC.

The genes are TRBV12-3 or TRBV12-4 and TRBJ2-4; a weak D match, TRBD2 (5 bases). Trimming stripped 1 base from V and 6 bases from J, with 16 bases between. The CDR3 is 16 amino acids. The CDR3 sequence is CASSLVFEGVGNIQYF. The CDR3, as DNA: TGTGCCAGCAGTTTAGTGTTTGAGGGAGTAGGAAACATTCAGTACTTC.

The V gene is TRBV15, the J gene TRBJ2-1, with D possibly TRBD2 on 5 matching bases. The germline V gene has CDR1 LNHNV and CDR2 YYDKDF (reference sequence). Trimming shortened V by 4 bases and J by 10 bases, and 8 bases separated the two germline ends. This CDR3 is 11 amino acids long. CDR3 residues: CATSTTREQFF. CDR3 sequence (DNA): TGTGCCACCAGCACCACTAGGGAGCAGTTCTTC.

This clonotype was seen only once. The chain combines TRBV29-1 with TRBJ2-1, with 10 bases matching TRBD2. The germline gives CDR1 SQVTM, CDR2 ANQGSEA. The CDR3 has 15 residues. V trimming: 4 bases; J trimming: 12 bases; junction bases outside the gene matches: 15. This CDR3 is CSVVLGTVERGGQFF. In DNA form, the CDR3 reads TGCAGCGTTGTGCTTGGGACAGTCGAGCGGGGGGGGCAGTTCTTC.

The chain carries TRBV9 and TRBJ2-3; D remains unclear. The CDR3 is 13 amino acids. Germline lookup yields CDR1 SGDLS and CDR2 YYNGEE. Between the trimmed V and J ends, which lost 4 bases and 8 bases, there was a span of 14 bases. In DNA, the CDR3 is TGTGCCAGCAGCCCCCCGATCCCGCTTACGCAGTATTTT. Translated: CASSPPIPLTQYF.

This clonotype was found once. The chain combines TRBV12-3 or TRBV12-4 with TRBJ2-5; 9 nucleotides align to TRBD1. Trimming cost V 5 bases and J 4 bases; bases outside gene matches: 5. This CDR3 region has 14 residues. CDR3 residues: CASSPGTGRETQYF. CDR3 nucleotides: TGTGCCAGCAGTCCAGGGACAGGGCGAGAGACCCAGTACTTC.

V gene TRBV9 combines with J gene TRBJ2-3; tentatively, D is TRBD2 (6 bases). Trimming removed 3 bases at V and 2 bases at J, with 16 bases between. CDR1 is SGDLS, CDR2 YYNGEE, per germline. This CDR3 has 16 amino acids. The CDR3 region is CASSAPRDSVTDTQYF. In DNA form, the CDR3 reads TGTGCCAGCAGCGCCCCCCGGGACTCTGTCACAGATACGCAGTATTTT.